Following are 29 T cell receptor beta chains from one sample sequenced in a study of blood T cell repertoires in COVID-19. Clones were read by immunoSEQ multiplex PCR, and TCRdb kept only the in-frame ones, dropping some. The sample includes about 170,000 clones, 80% to 90% seen only once; the top ten take 3% to 4.5%. The sample taken for sequencing was peripheral blood. The source of these receptors is a man between 18 and 35 years old with active or convalescent COVID-19.

This chain links TRBV27 with TRBJ2-1; TRBD2 agrees at 12 bases. The V gene end was trimmed by 2 bases and the J gene end by 9 bases; junction bases not matched to a gene: 5. Germline loops: CDR1 MNHEY, CDR2 SMNVEV (reference sequence). CDR3 size: 15 residues. The CDR3 DNA reads TGTGCCAGCAGTTTACTAGCGGGGGGGCTAATTGAGCAGTTCTTC. It is translated as CASSLLAGGLIEQFF.

This clone was observed a handful of times. The chain joins TRBV6-5 to TRBJ1-2; D is unclear. The germline gives CDR1 MNHEY, CDR2 SVGAGI. This CDR3 contains 15 residues. Trimming removed 1 base at V and 5 bases at J, with 14 bases between. CDR3 sequence reads: CASSYYLGQSYGYTF. DNA for the CDR3: TGTGCCAGCAGTTACTACCTTGGGCAGTCATATGGCTACACCTTC.

The chain carries TRBV3-1 (or the pseudogene TRBV3-2) and TRBJ2-5; D unclear. V gave up 0 bases and J gave up 4 bases, with 12 bases separating them. The CDR3 is made up of 15 amino acids. Germline CDR1 and CDR2: LGHDT and YNNKEL (reference sequence). CDR3 in amino acids: CASSQEVLVRETQYF. The CDR3 DNA follows: TGTGCCAGCAGCCAAGAAGTTCTAGTCAGAGAGACCCAGTACTTC.

This chain joins TRBV24-1 and TRBJ1-2; D unresolved. CDR1 is KGHDR and CDR2 is SFDVKD in the germline V gene. The CDR3 consists of 15 residues. Trimming shortened V by 1 base and J by 6 bases, and 14 bases separated the two germline ends. The CDR3, as DNA: TGTGCCACCAGTGATTTTGGTGAGGGAATCGATGGCTACACCTTC. Amino acid sequence: CATSDFGEGIDGYTF.

This chain connects TRBV15 to TRBJ2-3; tentative D call: TRBD1 (5 bases). The germline V gene encodes CDR1 LNHNV and CDR2 YYDKDF (reference sequence). V was shortened by 0 bases and J by 10 bases, with 11 bases between the two germline ends. The CDR3 covers 13 residues. CDR3 sequence (DNA): TGTGCCACCAGCAGAGAGGACACCAAATCGCAGTATTTT. Its protein product is CATSREDTKSQYF.

As DNA, the CDR3 is TGCGCCAGCAGGGTCAGGGGCACTGAAGCTTTCTTT. Translated, it gives CASRVRGTEAFF. The V gene is TRBV10-2, the J gene TRBJ1-1; maybe TRBD1 (6 bases). V was clipped by 6 bases and J by 4 bases, with 9 bases between them. The germline V gene encodes CDR1 WSHSY and CDR2 SAAADI. The CDR3 has 12 residues.

The chain combines TRBV27 with TRBJ2-7, with 8 positions matching TRBD1. CDR3 size: 15 residues. Germline V lookup: CDR1 MNHEY, CDR2 SMNVEV (reference sequence). Trimming at V came to 3 bases and at J to 2 bases, leaving 6 bases not matched to a gene. This chain's CDR3 is CASSFRGLGPYEQYF. CDR3 nucleotides: TGTGCCAGCAGTTTCAGGGGGCTGGGTCCCTACGAGCAGTACTTC.

CDR3 DNA sequence: TGTGCCAGCAGTTACTCCGGACAGGGGACAAATGGCTACACCTTC. It specifies CASSYSGQGTNGYTF. This chain joins TRBV6-5 and TRBJ1-2, with 9 bases lining up with TRBD1. CDR3 length: 15 amino acids. CDR1 is MNHEY and CDR2 is SVGAGI in the germline V gene. V was pared by 0 bases and J by 6 bases, with 5 bases of the junction left unmatched.

This clone was seen once. CDR3 DNA sequence: TGTGCCAGCGGGGGGGCCTCGGAGACCCAGTACTTC. This encodes CASGGASETQYF. This chain joins TRBV3-1 (or the pseudogene TRBV3-2) and TRBJ2-5; D perhaps matches TRBD2 (7 bases). V gave up 8 bases and J gave up 5 bases, with 12 bases separating them. The CDR3 consists of 12 residues. Per germline, CDR1 LGHDT and CDR2 YNNKEL (reference sequence).

The chain links TRBV5-1 to TRBJ2-3; the D gene is possibly TRBD1 (5 bases). Germline-derived CDR1 and CDR2 are SGHRS and YFSETQ. The CDR3 is 14 residues long. Trimming took off 6 bases at V and 1 base at J, with 12 bases between the two ends. The CDR3 protein is CASTPTERTDTQYF. CDR3 sequence (DNA): TGCGCCAGCACTCCGACAGAACGCACAGATACGCAGTATTTT.

This chain uses TRBV19 with TRBJ1-6, with TRBD1 as a possible D gene (6 bases). Trimming stripped 5 bases from V and 9 bases from J, with 14 bases between. Germline assignment: CDR1 LNHDA and CDR2 SQIVND (reference sequence). The CDR3 contains 14 residues. The CDR3 region has the DNA TGTGCCAGTAGTCAGGGGCGTGCGAGTTCACCCCTCCACTTT. Residues: CASSQGRASSPLHF.

The CDR3 is CSVEESTQETQYF. In DNA form, the CDR3 reads TGCAGCGTTGAAGAGAGTACTCAAGAGACCCAGTACTTC. J is TRBJ2-5 and V is TRBV29-1; D gene unclear. V lost 0 bases to trimming and J lost 2 bases, with 7 bases between them. Germline V gene data show CDR1 as SQVTM and CDR2 as ANQGSEA. This CDR3 region has 13 residues.

The chain combines TRBV5-1 with TRBJ1-4; a weak D match, TRBD1 (6 bases). This CDR3 is 14 amino acids long. In germline, CDR1 is SGHRS, CDR2 YFSETQ. Trimming took 4 bases from V and 6 from J, leaving 13 bases between them. The CDR3: CASSKTGSYEKLFF. CDR3 DNA sequence: TGCGCCAGCAGCAAGACAGGTAGCTATGAAAAACTGTTTTTT.

This clone has more than one count but fewer than ten. This chain links TRBV30 with TRBJ1-4, with D unclear. CDR3 length: 16 amino acids. CDR1 is GTSNPN, CDR2 SVGIG, per germline (reference sequence). Trimming stripped 3 bases from V and 0 bases from J, with 14 bases between. CDR3 loop: CAWSRGDNPTNEKLFF. The CDR3 coding sequence is TGTGCCTGGAGCCGGGGAGATAACCCAACTAATGAAAAACTGTTTTTT.

V gene TRBV27 combines with J gene TRBJ1-1, with 8 positions matching TRBD1. Germline V CDR1 and CDR2: MNHEY, SMNVEV (reference sequence). After removal of 4 bases from V and 10 bases from J, the junction contained 8 bases not matched to a gene. This CDR3 is 13 amino acids long. DNA for the CDR3: TGTGCCAGCAGTTCATTTCAGGGGGCGGTAGCTTTCTTT. Residues: CASSSFQGAVAFF.

V is TRBV7-3 and J is TRBJ2-4, with D possibly TRBD1 on 5 matching bases. CDR1 is SGHTA, CDR2 FQGTGA, per germline. With 3 bases removed from V and 5 bases from J, the gap between germline ends came to 14 bases. The CDR3 spans 15 residues. The CDR3 coding sequence is TGTGCCAGCAGCTTTCGCAGGATCAGGGAAAACATTCAGTACTTC. It is translated as CASSFRRIRENIQYF. The entire variable domain, with the rest obtained from reference TRBV7-3 and TRBJ2-4, is as follows: GAGVSQTPSNKVTEKGKYVELRCDPISGHTALYWYRQSLGQGPEFLIYFQGTGAADDSGLPNDRFFAVRPEGSVSTLKIQRTERGDSAVYLCASSFRRIRENIQYFGAGTRLSVL.

The chain recombines TRBV7-3 with TRBJ2-2; D unclear. V lost 6 bases and J 6 bases, leaving 14 bases between the germline ends. Looked up from germline, CDR1 is SGHTA and CDR2 is FQGTGA. This CDR3 comprises 14 residues. This CDR3 is CASRFDPEAGELFF. The CDR3 DNA follows: TGTGCCAGCAGGTTCGACCCCGAGGCCGGGGAGCTGTTTTTT.

The chain joins TRBV11-1 to TRBJ2-5, with 8 bases matching TRBD1. CDR3 length: 14 residues. Unmatched junction bases numbered 3, after V lost 1 base and J lost 5 bases. The germline V gene encodes CDR1 SGHAT and CDR2 FQDESV (reference sequence). CDR3: CASSLGQGRETQYF. The CDR3 nucleotides read TGTGCCAGCAGCTTAGGACAGGGGAGGGAGACCCAGTACTTC.

This sequence joins TRBV2 and TRBJ1-1, with unresolved D. Germline CDR1 SNHLY, CDR2 FYNNEI. Trimming removed 6 bases at V and 0 bases at J, with 8 bases between. CDR3 size: 13 residues. CDR3 loop: CASRGDMNTEAFF. The CDR3 coding sequence is TGTGCCAGCAGGGGAGACATGAACACTGAAGCTTTCTTT. Full variable domain (missing parts from reference TRBV2 and TRBJ1-1): EPEVTQTPSHQVTQMGQEVILRCVPISNHLYFYWYRQILGQKVEFLVSFYNNEISEKSEIFDDQFSVERPDGSNFTLKIRSTKLEDSAMYFCASRGDMNTEAFFGQGTRLTVV.

The V and J genes are TRBV5-6 and TRBJ1-2, with D perhaps TRBD1 (5 bases). This CDR3 has 15 residues. Trimming pared 2 bases from V and 2 bases from J, leaving 13 bases between. CDR1 and CDR2 (germline): SGHDT, YYEEEE. CDR3 bases: TGTGCCAGCAGCTTCGAGCGCAGGGCAAACTATGGCTACACCTTC. Translation gives CASSFERRANYGYTF.

As concerns this clone: The sample carries other DNA sequences with the same CDR3. V gene TRBV5-1 combines with J gene TRBJ1-3, with D possibly matching TRBD1 (6 bases). Trimming cost V 0 bases and J 2 bases, with 6 bases left between them. The CDR3 sequence is 14 residues long. Per germline, CDR1 SGHRS and CDR2 YFSETQ. The CDR3 reads CASSLGTAGNTIYF. CDR3 DNA: TGCGCCAGCAGCTTGGGGACAGCTGGAAACACCATATATTTT.

J is TRBJ1-3 and V is TRBV18, with 8 bases aligning to TRBD1. V lost 4 bases to trimming and J lost 0 bases; unmatched junction nucleotides: 11. The CDR3 runs 18 residues. Germline values: CDR1 KGHSH, CDR2 LQKENI. In nucleotides, the CDR3 is TGTGCCAGCTCACGTTTGCCGGGACAGGCCCTCTCTGGAAACACCATATATTTT. Protein sequence: CASSRLPGQALSGNTIYF.

V gene TRBV7-2 combines with J gene TRBJ2-3, with D tentatively TRBD1 (6 bases). Per germline, CDR1 SGHTA and CDR2 FQGNSA. The V end was cut by 3 bases, the J end by 3 bases, with 16 bases between. The CDR3 sequence is 16 residues long. For the CDR3, the DNA is TGTGCCAGCAGCTTTTGGCCGGGAAGGGGGACAGATACGCAGTATTTT. Amino acid sequence: CASSFWPGRGTDTQYF.

The chain uses TRBV6-1 and TRBJ1-1, with TRBD1 identical over 7 bases. This CDR3 is 16 amino acids long. Trimming removed 1 base from V and 1 base from J; junction bases left unmatched: 6. Germline V gene lookup returns CDR1 MNHNS and CDR2 SASEGT. CDR3 in DNA: TGTGCCAGCAGTGAAGGGGGCAGGGGGGCGAACACTGAAGCTTTCTTT. Amino acids: CASSEGGRGANTEAFF.

The J gene is TRBJ1-3, the V gene TRBV19, with D maybe TRBD1 (6 bases). V was pared by 7 bases and J by 3 bases, with 10 bases between. Germline-derived CDR1 and CDR2 are LNHDA and SQIVND (reference sequence). This CDR3 contains 13 residues. In DNA, the CDR3 is TGTGCCAGTATCGGACAGTTTGGAAACACCATATATTTT. Protein product: CASIGQFGNTIYF.

The V call is TRBV28, the J call TRBJ1-5; 7 nucleotides line up with TRBD1. The V segment lost 4 bases and the J segment 3 bases; nucleotides outside the gene matches: 12. CDR1 is MDHEN, CDR2 SYDVKM, per germline. This CDR3 comprises 17 residues. CDR3 DNA: TGTGCCAGCAGTTGGGGCGGGACAGCCACAGACAATCAGCCCCAGCATTTT. It encodes CASSWGGTATDNQPQHF.

The gene calls are TRBV7-9 and TRBJ1-4; 7 nucleotides align to TRBD1. The CDR3 is 14 residues long. Germline values: CDR1 SEHNR, CDR2 FQNEAQ (reference sequence). Trimming took 2 bases from V and 5 from J; bases not matched to a gene: 2. CDR3 protein: CASSLSRGNEKLFF. Here the CDR3 DNA reads TGTGCCAGCAGCTTAAGCAGGGGGAATGAAAAACTGTTTTTT.

The J gene is TRBJ2-2, the V gene TRBV19; 10 bases fit TRBD2. Germline CDR1 is LNHDA and CDR2 is SQIVND (reference sequence). The CDR3 contains 17 residues. Unmatched junction bases numbered 11, after V lost 3 bases and J lost 7 bases. The CDR3 region is CASSISPLAGANGELFF. The CDR3 region has the DNA TGTGCCAGTAGTATTTCCCCTCTAGCGGGGGCCAACGGGGAGCTGTTTTTT.

This clone came up a few times. J is TRBJ1-2 and V is TRBV19; D is possibly TRBD1 (5 bases). Germline CDR1 reads LNHDA; CDR2 reads SQIVND (reference sequence). Trimming cost V 1 base and J 4 bases, with 13 bases left between them. The CDR3 is 15 residues long. This CDR3 is CASSIAGRTSYGYTF. In nucleotides, the CDR3 is TGTGCCAGTAGTATAGCAGGCCGGACATCCTATGGCTACACCTTC.